This TCR beta chain was recorded in a study of blood T cell repertoires in COVID-19. Study information: Nucleic acid was either cDNA or gDNA, and it came from T cells, B-cell-depleted T cells, or PBMCs.

The V end was cut by 2 bases, the J end by 3 bases, with 11 bases between. The CDR3 contains 14 residues. Looked up from germline, CDR1 is MDHEN and CDR2 is SYDVKM. Authors' methods: Amplification of reference gene primers was used by the study to estimate nucleated cell counts. Clones were read by immunoSEQ multiplex PCR, and TCRdb kept only the in-frame ones, dropping some. V, J and clone size were drawn from that table, and D and trimming were deduced from the DNA. This table has roughly 67,000 clones, almost 85% appearing once. In its sample, this clone is medium-sized. This sequence joins TRBV28 and TRBJ2-7; D is possibly TRBD2 (7 bases). Specimen: peripheral blood. This TCR was sampled from a man aged 50 or older with active COVID-19. The chain's CDR3 is CASSLAGAIYEQYF. The CDR3 DNA reads TGTGCCAGCAGTTTAGCGGGGGCCATCTACGAGCAGTACTTC.